The 3 T cell receptor beta chains in this list originate from one sample, sequenced in a study of T cell responses to AZD1222 COVID-19 vaccine. Data came from immunoSEQ multiplex PCR; TCRdb stores just in-frame clones and leaves some out. The data show roughly 140,000 clones, 90% to 95% seen once. The material was peripheral blood, obtained after recovery from COVID-19. These receptors all stem from an adult who had recovered from COVID-19.

The chain joins TRBV5-1 to TRBJ2-2; D gene unclear. Trimming shortened V by 5 bases and J by 0 bases, and 8 bases separated the two germline ends. CDR1 and CDR2 (germline): SGHRS, YFSETQ. This CDR3 has 14 amino acids. Written as DNA, the CDR3 is TGCGCCAGCAGACTGACCACGAACACCGGGGAGCTGTTTTTT. Protein sequence: CASRLTTNTGELFF.

This clone was seen only once. The V call is TRBV28, the J call TRBJ2-2, with D tentatively TRBD1 (5 bases). The germline V and J ends were trimmed by 5 bases and 9 bases, with 13 bases remaining between them. This CDR3 contains 13 residues. The germline gives CDR1 MDHEN, CDR2 SYDVKM. CDR3 DNA sequence: TGTGCCAGCAGTAGCCCAGGGAACCGGGAGCTGTTTTTT. Translation gives CASSSPGNRELFF.

This clone was counted between two and nine times. The chain combines TRBV29-1 with TRBJ2-1, with TRBD2 matching 10 bases. This CDR3 is built from 19 residues. J lost 0 bases, V lost 0 bases, and 11 bases had no gene match. Germline V gives CDR1 SQVTM, CDR2 ANQGSEA. The CDR3 sequence: CSVEDLGLAEGSSYNEQFF. The CDR3, as DNA: TGCAGCGTTGAAGATTTAGGACTAGCGGAGGGAAGCTCCTACAATGAGCAGTTCTTC.